This TCR beta chain was sequenced for a study of T cells after yellow fever vaccination. TCRdb ran MiXCR on the 5' RACE reads and lists one entry per CDR3 protein. The sample has approximately 550,000 distinct CDR3 sequences; under 25% are singletons. This CDR3 region has 16 residues. With 4 bases removed from V and 0 bases from J, the gap between germline ends came to 12 bases. Germline CDR1 LGHNA, CDR2 YNFKEQ. The sequence was obtained from a man aged 30 to 45 who received the YFV17D yellow fever vaccine. The specimen was PBMCs, collected 15 days after the yellow fever booster vaccination. The chain joins TRBV4-2 to TRBJ2-2; D not resolved. CDR3 coding DNA: TGTGCCAGCAGCCCAGAGGCGGCGTCGAACACCGGGGAGCTGTTTTTT. Translated: CASSPEAASNTGELFF.